This T cell receptor (beta chain) was obtained from a study of blood T cell repertoires in COVID-19. Repertoires were generated with immunoSEQ multiplex PCR, while TCRdb's copy carries only in-frame clones and drops some. The sample has approximately 240,000 clones, 70% to 85% seen once. Source material: peripheral blood. The sequence derives from a woman older than 75 with active or convalescent COVID-19.

CDR3 coding DNA: TGTGCCAGCGGGACAGGGGGAACTGAAGCTTTCTTT. Its translation is CASGTGGTEAFF. The rearrangement links TRBV6-5 to TRBJ1-1, with 11 bases fitting TRBD1. J was trimmed by 5 bases and V by 8 bases; bases with no gene match: 1. The germline CDR1 and CDR2 sequences are MNHEY and SVGAGI. The CDR3 length is 12 residues.